Sequencing of this T cell receptor (beta chain) was carried out in a study of tumor-infiltrating lymphocytes in primary liver carcinoma. The overall study: The study obtained roughly 3.65 to 7.5 million productive TCRbeta reads per sample, similar across tissue types.

RNA and DNA were co-extracted from about 20-30 mg of unsorted bulk tissue. Sampling of every tumor involved five separate regions. These included the tumor centre. Reverse transcription of about 500 ng total RNA with a constant-region primer produced TCR beta cDNA. Employing slightly modified ARM-PCR, three nested multiplex PCR rounds were run, and these gave rise to the TCR beta libraries. The two initial PCR rounds, ten to eleven cycles each, used TRBV1-TRBV30 forward and C-beta reverse primers. One entry per CDR3 protein results from TCRdb running MiXCR on the multiplex PCR reads. The table shows about 130,000 distinct CDR3 sequences, with 64% occurring only once. Comments on this clonotype: Its antigen is not known. One base away lies a much larger clone, so this may be a sequencing read error.

V was clipped by 4 bases and J by 4 bases, with 23 bases between them. Germline CDR1 SGHNT, CDR2 YYREEE (reference sequence). CDR3 length equals 17 residues. The study's findings and limits: Blood had a significantly lower top-250-clone fraction than tumors did (p = 0.039). A small share of top clones, only about 8-25%, was found in all five tumor regions.

The rearrangement uses TRBV5-4 and TRBJ2-5, with D possibly TRBD1 on 8 matching bases. This clonotype was sampled from a woman aged 55-70 years with primary liver carcinoma and hepatitis B virus infection. The sample comprised liver tumor tissue from sampling region 3. Subset given: tumor region T3, left-lateral pole. The CDR3 DNA is TGTGCCAGCAGCCTGGGAGGGCAGGGGGCGTTTCGAGAGACCCAGTACTTC. Translation gives CASSLGGQGAFRETQYF.